This T cell receptor beta chain stems from a study of blood T cell repertoires in COVID-19. Losses at the gene ends were 2 bases for V and 3 bases for J; bases not matched to a gene: 5. Germline CDR1 GTSNPN, CDR2 SVGIG (reference sequence). The CDR3 contains 15 residues. This clone occurred a few times. Study processing details: Amplified reference gene primers provided the basis for estimating nucleated cell counts. The method was immunoSEQ multiplex PCR; TCRdb's version includes in-frame clones alone and lacks a portion of them. V and J calls and clone size are copied from that table; D and trimming were computed from the DNA. The repertoire holds 87,000 or so clones, roughly 86% seen once, with over 5% in the top ten.

The chain has TRBV30 and TRBJ2-1; 9 bases agree with TRBD2. This TCR was sampled from a middle-aged man with acute or convalescent COVID-19. Sequencing was performed on peripheral blood. The CDR3 is CAWSSGAGGYNEQFF. CDR3 sequence (DNA): TGTGCCTGGAGTTCAGGAGCGGGAGGCTACAATGAGCAGTTCTTC.